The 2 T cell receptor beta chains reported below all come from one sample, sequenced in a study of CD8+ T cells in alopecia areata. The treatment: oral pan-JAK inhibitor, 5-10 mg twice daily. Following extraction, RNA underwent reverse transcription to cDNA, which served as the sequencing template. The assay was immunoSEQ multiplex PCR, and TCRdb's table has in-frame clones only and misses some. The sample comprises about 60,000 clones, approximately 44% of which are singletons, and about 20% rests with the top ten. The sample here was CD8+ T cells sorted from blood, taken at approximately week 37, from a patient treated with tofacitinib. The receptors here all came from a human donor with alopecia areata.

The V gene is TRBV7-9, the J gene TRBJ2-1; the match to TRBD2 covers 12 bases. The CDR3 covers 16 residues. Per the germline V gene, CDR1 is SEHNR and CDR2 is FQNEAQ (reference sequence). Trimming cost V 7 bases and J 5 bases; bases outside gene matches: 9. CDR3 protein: CASTSTSGSVHNEQFF. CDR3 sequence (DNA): TGTGCCAGCACCTCGACTAGCGGGAGTGTTCACAATGAGCAGTTCTTC.

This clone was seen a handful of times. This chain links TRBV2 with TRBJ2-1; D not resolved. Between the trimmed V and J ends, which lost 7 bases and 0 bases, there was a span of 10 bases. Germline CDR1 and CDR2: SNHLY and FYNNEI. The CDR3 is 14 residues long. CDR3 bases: TGTGCCAGCATTTTGACGCTCTCCTACAATGAGCAGTTCTTC. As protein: CASILTLSYNEQFF.